Reported below is one TCR beta chain. Clones were sequenced by immunoSEQ multiplex PCR, and TCRdb holds only the in-frame ones, with some missing. The table records 200,000 to 300,000 clones, 70% to 90% of them present only once. This specimen comes from a study of blood T cell repertoires in COVID-19. Across the whole study: T cells, B-cell-depleted T cells, or PBMCs supplied cDNA or gDNA.

V lost 4 bases to trimming and J lost 4 bases; unmatched junction nucleotides: 9. The CDR3 extends over 16 amino acids. Germline lookup yields CDR1 SGHNT and CDR2 YYREEE (reference sequence). The material sequenced was peripheral blood. The gene calls are TRBV5-4 and TRBJ2-3; 10 bases match TRBD1. This TCR came from a man between 45 and 60 years old with acute or convalescent COVID-19. CDR3 protein: CASSRSLTGGADTQYF. Here the CDR3 DNA reads TGTGCCAGCAGCCGGTCCTTGACAGGGGGCGCAGATACGCAGTATTTT.